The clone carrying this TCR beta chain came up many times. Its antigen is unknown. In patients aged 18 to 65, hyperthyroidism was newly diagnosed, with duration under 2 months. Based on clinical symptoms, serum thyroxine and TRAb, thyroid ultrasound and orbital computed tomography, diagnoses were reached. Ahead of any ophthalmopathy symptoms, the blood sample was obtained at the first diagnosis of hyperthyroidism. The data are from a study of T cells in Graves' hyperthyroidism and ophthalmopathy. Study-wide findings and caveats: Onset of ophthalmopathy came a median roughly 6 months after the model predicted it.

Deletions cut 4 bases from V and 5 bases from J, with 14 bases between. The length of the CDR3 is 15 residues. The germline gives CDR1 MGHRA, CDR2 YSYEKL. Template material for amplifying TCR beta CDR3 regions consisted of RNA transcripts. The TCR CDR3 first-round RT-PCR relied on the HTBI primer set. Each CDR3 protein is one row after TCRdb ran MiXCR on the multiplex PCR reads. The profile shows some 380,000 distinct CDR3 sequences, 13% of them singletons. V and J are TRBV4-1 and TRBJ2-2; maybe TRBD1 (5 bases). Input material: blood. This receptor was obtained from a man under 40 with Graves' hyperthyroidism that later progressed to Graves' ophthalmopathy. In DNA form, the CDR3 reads TGCGCCAGCAGCCGAGTAGGGGTATTGACCGGGGAGCTGTTTTTT. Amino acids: CASSRVGVLTGELFF.